These 18 T cell receptor beta chains came from one sample sequenced in a study of T cell responses to AZD1222 COVID-19 vaccine. Method: immunoSEQ multiplex PCR; TCRdb's copy keeps in-frame clones and lacks some. Of approximately 170,000 clones detected, 80% to 95% appear once; the ten largest clones hold 1.6%. The sample in question was peripheral blood, obtained on day 0 of AZD1222 vaccination. These receptors all come from an adult in good health.

J is TRBJ2-3 and V is TRBV19; D is unclear. Deletions cut 4 bases from V and 3 bases from J, with 14 bases between. This CDR3 region has 15 residues. Germline CDR1 is LNHDA and CDR2 is SQIVND (reference sequence). CDR3 in DNA: TGTGCCAGTAGTAGGGCTCCCCATAATACAGATACGCAGTATTTT. It yields the protein CASSRAPHNTDTQYF.

The chain uses TRBV6-5 and TRBJ1-5; D is unclear. V dropped 7 bases and J dropped 7 bases, with 17 bases sitting between them. The CDR3 is 14 residues long. The V gene's germline CDR1 is MNHEY and CDR2 SVGAGI. The CDR3 region has the DNA TGTGCCAGCATCCGCTCCCCAGGCAGGCAGCCCCAGCATTTT. Residues: CASIRSPGRQPQHF.

This chain connects TRBV19 to TRBJ1-1, with 7 positions matching TRBD1. The V and J ends lost 8 bases and 6 bases, in that order; junction bases with no gene match: 12. The germline gives CDR1 LNHDA, CDR2 SQIVND (reference sequence). This CDR3 has 14 residues. The CDR3 coding sequence is TGTGCCAGTCAAGTCGGACAGGTGGATGCTGAAGCTTTCTTT. It translates to CASQVGQVDAEAFF.

This chain connects TRBV2 to TRBJ1-2; D is undetermined. This CDR3 is 12 amino acids long. Trimming removed 3 bases at V and 4 bases at J, with 6 bases between. From germline, CDR1 is SNHLY and CDR2 FYNNEI. The CDR3 DNA follows: TGTGCCAGCAGTGACAATGGCTATGGCTACACCTTC. It specifies CASSDNGYGYTF.

This clone was seen a handful of times. The chain uses TRBV18 and TRBJ2-5; TRBD2 agrees at 7 bases. J was trimmed by 5 bases and V by 5 bases; bases with no gene match: 5. The germline gives CDR1 KGHSH, CDR2 LQKENI. CDR3 length equals 13 residues. CDR3 sequence (DNA): TGTGCCAGCTCAGTTCAGGGAGGGGAGACCCAGTACTTC. Translated, it gives CASSVQGGETQYF.

The chain employs TRBV5-1 and TRBJ1-2; possible D gene TRBD1, 6 bases. The CDR3 sequence is 13 residues long. Per germline, CDR1 SGHRS and CDR2 YFSETQ. The germline V and J ends were trimmed by 0 bases and 6 bases, with 9 bases remaining between them. CDR3 protein: CASSLDQGNGYTF. CDR3 nucleotide sequence: TGCGCCAGCAGCTTGGACCAGGGGAATGGCTACACCTTC.

The V gene is TRBV12-3 or TRBV12-4, the J gene TRBJ2-7, with D maybe TRBD1 (5 bases). The CDR3 length is 13 residues. Trimming cost V 3 bases and J 3 bases, with 9 bases left between them. The DNA for the CDR3 is TGTGCCAGCAGTTTTTCAGGGTACTACGAGCAGTACTTC. As protein: CASSFSGYYEQYF.

Here the CDR3 reads CASSNLNGAISTEAFF. DNA of the CDR3: TGTGCCAGTAGTAACCTAAACGGGGCCATATCCACTGAAGCTTTCTTT. The V and J genes are TRBV19 and TRBJ1-1; D might be TRBD1 (5 bases). Trimming pared 4 bases from V and 4 bases from J, leaving 19 bases between. CDR1 is LNHDA and CDR2 is SQIVND in the germline V gene (reference sequence). The CDR3 extends over 16 amino acids.

The CDR3 bases are TGTGCCAGCAGACGACAGGGGACGAACACTGAAGCTTTCTTT. This sequence encodes CASRRQGTNTEAFF. The rearrangement links TRBV7-2 to TRBJ1-1; 8 nucleotides agree with TRBD1. The CDR3 is made up of 14 amino acids. Losses at the gene ends were 6 bases for V and 1 base for J; bases not matched to a gene: 4. Germline V CDR1 and CDR2: SGHTA, FQGNSA.

This sequence joins TRBV29-1 and TRBJ1-1; the D gene is possibly TRBD1 (5 bases). V lost 6 bases to trimming and J lost 1 base, with 15 bases between them. Germline V gene data show CDR1 as SQVTM and CDR2 as ANQGSEA. The CDR3 has 14 residues. The DNA for the CDR3 is TGCAGCGTAAGCTCCAGGGCCCAGAACACTGAAGCTTTCTTT. As protein: CSVSSRAQNTEAFF.

This chain uses TRBV4-3 with TRBJ1-1; D may be TRBD1 (5 bases). V shed 1 base and J shed 3 bases, with 15 bases lying between them. Per germline, CDR1 LGHNA and CDR2 YSLEER. This CDR3 contains 16 residues. CDR3 nucleotide sequence: TGCGCCAGCAGCCAAGGGGGGGGTGACCAATACACTGAAGCTTTCTTT. It codes for CASSQGGGDQYTEAFF.

This chain links TRBV4-1 with TRBJ1-2; D remains unclear. The germline V and J ends were trimmed by 6 bases and 6 bases, with 17 bases remaining between them. CDR3 length: 14 amino acids. Germline V CDR1 and CDR2: MGHRA, YSYEKL. CDR3 protein: CASSPDGRINGYTF. In DNA, the CDR3 is TGCGCCAGCAGTCCCGACGGCAGGATTAATGGCTACACCTTC.

V gene TRBV18 combines with J gene TRBJ2-7, with 11 nucleotides matching TRBD2. The CDR3 has 16 residues. V trimming: 3 bases; J trimming: 7 bases; junction bases outside the gene matches: 11. The germline gives CDR1 KGHSH, CDR2 LQKENI. CDR3 sequence (DNA): TGTGCCAGCTCACCGGCACTAGCGGGAGTAGGAGTGGAGCAGTACTTC. This gives the protein CASSPALAGVGVEQYF. Full variable domain (rest looked up from reference TRBV18 and TRBJ2-7): NAGVMQNPRHLVRRRGQEARLRCSPMKGHSHVYWYRQLPEEGLKFMVYLQKENIIDESGMPKERFSAEFPKEGPSILRIQQVVRGDSAAYFCASSPALAGVGVEQYFGPGTRLTVT.

The chain recombines TRBV14 with TRBJ1-4; D is undetermined. Germline V lookup: CDR1 SGHDN, CDR2 FVKESK. The CDR3 is 16 residues long. Trimming removed 3 bases at V and 5 bases at J, with 16 bases between. The CDR3 here is CASSQYRTGRNEKLFF. The CDR3 DNA sequence: TGTGCCAGCAGCCAGTACCGAACGGGTCGAAATGAAAAACTGTTTTTT.

This clone showed up just a few times. The chain recombines TRBV11-2 with TRBJ1-1; no definite D call. Between the trimmed V and J ends, which lost 2 bases and 1 base, there was a span of 2 bases. CDR1 and CDR2 (germline): SGHAT, FQNNGV. The CDR3 has 12 amino acids. The CDR3 nucleotides read TGTGCCAGCAGCTTACAGAACACTGAAGCTTTCTTT. Encoded protein: CASSLQNTEAFF.

The chain couples TRBV12-2 to TRBJ1-6; no check of the table's D call, TRBD1, against the DNA was made. TRBV12-2 is assigned pseudogene status. The CDR3 spans 17 residues. CDR3 nucleotides: TGTGCAAGTCGCTTAGACTCCTCGGGACAGGGAGAGCGGCCCCTCCACTTT. Translated: CASRLDSSGQGERPLHF.

The gene calls are TRBV29-1 and TRBJ2-3; tentative D call: TRBD2 (5 bases). Germline assignment: CDR1 SQVTM and CDR2 ANQGSEA. Trimming took 4 bases from V and 0 from J, leaving 11 bases between them. The CDR3 has 14 residues. The CDR3 DNA follows: TGCAGCGTTGGTCCTACTAGTAGCACAGATACGCAGTATTTT. This encodes CSVGPTSSTDTQYF.

In the case of this clone: At the DNA level, this CDR3 is encoded by other sequences in the same sample as well. This chain joins TRBV5-4 and TRBJ2-5; TRBD1 aligns across 10 bases. V was clipped by 3 bases and J by 4 bases; unmatched bases: 3. Looked up from germline, CDR1 is SGHNT and CDR2 is YYREEE (reference sequence). This CDR3 contains 14 residues. CDR3 in amino acids: CASSSWTGGETQYF. Here the CDR3 DNA reads TGTGCCAGCAGCTCATGGACAGGGGGAGAGACCCAGTACTTC.